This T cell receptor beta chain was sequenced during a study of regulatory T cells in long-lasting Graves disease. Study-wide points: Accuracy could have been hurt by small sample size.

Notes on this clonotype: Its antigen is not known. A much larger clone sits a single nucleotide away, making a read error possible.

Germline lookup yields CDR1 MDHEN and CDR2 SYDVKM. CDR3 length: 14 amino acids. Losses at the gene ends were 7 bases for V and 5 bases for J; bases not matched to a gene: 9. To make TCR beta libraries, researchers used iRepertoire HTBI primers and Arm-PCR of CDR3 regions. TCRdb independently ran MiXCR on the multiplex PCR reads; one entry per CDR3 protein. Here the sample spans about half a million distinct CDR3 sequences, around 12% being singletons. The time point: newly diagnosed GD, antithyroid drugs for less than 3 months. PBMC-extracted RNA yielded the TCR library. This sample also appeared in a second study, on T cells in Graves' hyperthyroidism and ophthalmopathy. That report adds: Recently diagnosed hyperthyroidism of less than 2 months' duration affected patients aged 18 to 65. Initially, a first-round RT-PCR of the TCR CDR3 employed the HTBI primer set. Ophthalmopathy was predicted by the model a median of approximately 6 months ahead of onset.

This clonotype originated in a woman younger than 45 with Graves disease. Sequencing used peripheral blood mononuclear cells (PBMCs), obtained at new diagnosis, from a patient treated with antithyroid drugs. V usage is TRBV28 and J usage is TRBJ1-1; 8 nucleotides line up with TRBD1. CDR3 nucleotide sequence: TGTGCCAGCAACACAGGGGGTGAGGGAACTGAAGCTTTCTTT. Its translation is CASNTGGEGTEAFF.